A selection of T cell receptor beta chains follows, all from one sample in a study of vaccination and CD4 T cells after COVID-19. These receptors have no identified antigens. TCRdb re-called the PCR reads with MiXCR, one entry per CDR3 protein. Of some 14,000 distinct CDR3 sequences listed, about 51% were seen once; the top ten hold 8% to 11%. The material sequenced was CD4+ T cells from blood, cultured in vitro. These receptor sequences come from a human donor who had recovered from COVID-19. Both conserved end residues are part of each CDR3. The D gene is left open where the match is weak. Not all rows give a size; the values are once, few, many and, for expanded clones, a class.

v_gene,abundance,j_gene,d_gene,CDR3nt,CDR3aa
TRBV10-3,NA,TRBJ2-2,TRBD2,TGTGCCATCAGTCAGGAGGGAGGGACGAACACCGGGGAGCTGTTTTTT,CAISQEGGTNTGELFF
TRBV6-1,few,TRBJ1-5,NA,TGTGCCAGCAGGAGGGGTCGGGGGGAGAGCAATCAGCCCCAGCATTTT,CASRRGRGESNQPQHF
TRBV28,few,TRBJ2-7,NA,TGTGCCAGCACCAGACCCGGACTGGGCTCCTACGAGCAGTACTTC,CASTRPGLGSYEQYF
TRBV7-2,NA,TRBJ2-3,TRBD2,TGTGCCAGCAGCTTAGTTTCTAGCGGAGATACGCAGTATTTT,CASSLVSSGDTQYF
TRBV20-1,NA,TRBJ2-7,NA,TGCAGTGCCCTTCAGGGGGGGTCCTACGAGCAGTACTTC,CSALQGGSYEQYF
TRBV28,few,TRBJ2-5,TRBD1,TGTGCCAGCACCCTTTCGGGGCAGGGGGTCGGAGAGACCCAGTACTTC,CASTLSGQGVGETQYF
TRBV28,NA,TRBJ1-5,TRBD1,TGTGCCAGCAGTGAAACGGACAGGGGGTCTGCTCAGCCCCAGCATTTT,CASSETDRGSAQPQHF
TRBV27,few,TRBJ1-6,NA,TGTGCCAGCGGGCTAACAGGGTTGGATTCACCCCTCCACTTT,CASGLTGLDSPLHF
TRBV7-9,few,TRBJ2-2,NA,TGTGCCAGCAGCTCCCTGGCAGCCGGGGAGCTGTTTTTT,CASSSLAAGELFF
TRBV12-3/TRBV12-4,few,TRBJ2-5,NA,TGTGCCAGCAGTAAAGGGGGAAAAGAGACCCAGTACTTC,CASSKGGKETQYF
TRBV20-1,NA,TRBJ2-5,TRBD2,TGCAGTGCTCGGCGGGAGGGCCGAGAGACCCAGTACTTC,CSARREGRETQYF
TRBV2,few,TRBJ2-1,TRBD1,TGTGCCAGCAGCAATGACAGGGGGCCTTACAATGAGCAGTTCTTC,CASSNDRGPYNEQFF
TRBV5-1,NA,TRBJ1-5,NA,TGCGCCAGCAGCTTGAATCCAGTTAACTTCAATCAGCCCCAGCATTTT,CASSLNPVNFNQPQHF
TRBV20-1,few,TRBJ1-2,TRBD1,TGCAGTGCTCCGGACAGGCGTAACTATGGCTACACCTTC,CSAPDRRNYGYTF
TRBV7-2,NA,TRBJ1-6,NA,TGTGCCAGCAGCCTTGCCCCCCGGGGGGATTCACCCCTCCACTTT,CASSLAPRGDSPLHF
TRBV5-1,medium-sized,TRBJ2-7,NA,TGCGCCAGCAGTTTGACGTTACGGACAGCGTCCCCCTACGAGCAGTACTTC,CASSLTLRTASPYEQYF
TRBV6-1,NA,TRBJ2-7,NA,TGTGCCAGCAGTGGCCCGGCCATGGGCTACGAGCAGTACTTC,CASSGPAMGYEQYF
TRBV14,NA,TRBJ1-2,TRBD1,TGTGCCAGCAGCCAAGCTGGGACAGGGGTTGGCTACACCTTC,CASSQAGTGVGYTF
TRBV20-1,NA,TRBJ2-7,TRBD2,TGCAGTGCTAGAGATCCGAAGACCGGGACTAGCTGGTACGAGCAGTACTTC,CSARDPKTGTSWYEQYF
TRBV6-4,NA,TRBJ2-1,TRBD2,TGTGCCAGCAGTGCCGGGACTAGCGGGAACAATGAGCAGTTCTTC,CASSAGTSGNNEQFF
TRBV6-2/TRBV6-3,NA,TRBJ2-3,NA,TGTGCCAGCAGTTACCCCAGCTTTGCGGGGACCACAGATACGCAGTATTTT,CASSYPSFAGTTDTQYF
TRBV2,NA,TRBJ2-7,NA,TGTGCCAGCAGGTCGTTCGGCTACGAGCAGTACTTC,CASRSFGYEQYF
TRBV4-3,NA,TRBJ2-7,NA,TGCGCCAGCAGCCCCGGGACGGTGGCCTACGAGCAGTACTTC,CASSPGTVAYEQYF
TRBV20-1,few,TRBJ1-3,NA,TGCAGTGCGGAGGGCCCTGGAAACACCATATATTTT,CSAEGPGNTIYF